This TCR beta chain is from a study of post-analysis software for immune sequencing data. Study findings and constraints: Five TRBV segments, including TRBV5-6, TRBV5-1 and TRBV20-1, were more frequent in patients than controls.

Presence of unique molecular identifiers characterized the TCR beta cDNA libraries. Between about 0.95 and 11 million T cells gave rise to some 520,000 cDNA molecules. One entry per CDR3 protein results from TCRdb running MiXCR on the PCR reads. The sample holds some 240,000 distinct CDR3 sequences; 36% are singletons and the top ten take under 5%. The germline gives CDR1 LGHDT, CDR2 YNNKEL (reference sequence). This CDR3 is 16 amino acids long. As to this clonotype: The antigen is undetermined. A junction end diverges from the germline sequence, so it may reflect a read error.

V usage is TRBV3-1 and J usage is TRBJ2-1, with 13 bases that match TRBD2. The sequenced sample was blood. The TCR comes from a girl between 10 and 17 years old with multiple sclerosis. CDR3 sequence (DNA): TGTGCCAGCAGCCGACTAGCGGGAGGCTCCCACAATGAGCAGTTCTTC. It encodes CASSRLAGGSHNEQFF.